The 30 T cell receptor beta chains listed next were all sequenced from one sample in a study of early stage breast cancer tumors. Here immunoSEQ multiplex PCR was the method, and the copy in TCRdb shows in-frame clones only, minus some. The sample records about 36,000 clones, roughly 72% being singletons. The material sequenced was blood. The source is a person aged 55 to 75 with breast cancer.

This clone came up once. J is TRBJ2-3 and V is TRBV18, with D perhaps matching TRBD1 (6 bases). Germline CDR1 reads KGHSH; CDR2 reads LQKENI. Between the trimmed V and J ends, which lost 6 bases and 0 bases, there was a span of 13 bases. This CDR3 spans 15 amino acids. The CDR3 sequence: CASSPGAGSTDTQYF. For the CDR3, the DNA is TGTGCCAGCTCCCCAGGGGCAGGGAGCACAGATACGCAGTATTTT.

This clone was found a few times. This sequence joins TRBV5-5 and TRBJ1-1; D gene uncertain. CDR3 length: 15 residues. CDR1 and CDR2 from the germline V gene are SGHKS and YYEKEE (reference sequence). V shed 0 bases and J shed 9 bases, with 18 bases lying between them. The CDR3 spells CASSLEVNSGHKAFF. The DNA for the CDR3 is TGTGCCAGCAGCTTGGAAGTTAACTCTGGTCATAAAGCTTTCTTT.

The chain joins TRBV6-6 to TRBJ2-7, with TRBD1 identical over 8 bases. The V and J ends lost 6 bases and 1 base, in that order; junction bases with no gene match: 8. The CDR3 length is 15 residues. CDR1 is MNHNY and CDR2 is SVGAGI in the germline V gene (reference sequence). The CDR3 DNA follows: TGTGCCAGCAGGAGACCCCGGGACAGGTCCTACGAGCAGTACTTC. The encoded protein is CASRRPRDRSYEQYF.

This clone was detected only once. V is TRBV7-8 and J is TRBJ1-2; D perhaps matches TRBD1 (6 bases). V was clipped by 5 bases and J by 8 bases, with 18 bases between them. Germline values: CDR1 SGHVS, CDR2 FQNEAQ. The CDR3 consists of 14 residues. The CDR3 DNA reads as TGTGCCAGCAGCCCTACGAGGACAGCGAGGGGCTACACCTTC. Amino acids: CASSPTRTARGYTF.

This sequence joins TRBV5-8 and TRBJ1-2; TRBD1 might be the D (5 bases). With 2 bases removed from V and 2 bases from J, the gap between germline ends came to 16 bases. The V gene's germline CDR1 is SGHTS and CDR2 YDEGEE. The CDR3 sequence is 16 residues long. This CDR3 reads CASSFGLGTLNYGYTF. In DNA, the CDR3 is TGTGCCAGCAGCTTCGGGTTGGGGACCCTGAACTATGGCTACACCTTC.

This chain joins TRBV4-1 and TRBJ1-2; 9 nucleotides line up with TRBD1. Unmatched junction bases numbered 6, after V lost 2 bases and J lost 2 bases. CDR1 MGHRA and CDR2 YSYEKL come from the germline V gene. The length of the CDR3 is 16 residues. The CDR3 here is CASSQQPGQGNYGYTF. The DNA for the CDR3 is TGCGCCAGCAGCCAACAACCTGGACAGGGGAACTATGGCTACACCTTC.

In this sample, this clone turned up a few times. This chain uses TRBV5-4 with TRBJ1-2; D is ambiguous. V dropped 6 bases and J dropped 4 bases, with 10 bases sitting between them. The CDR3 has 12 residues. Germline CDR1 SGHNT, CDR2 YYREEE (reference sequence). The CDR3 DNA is TGTGCCAGCACCCTGGACGGCTATGGCTACACCTTC. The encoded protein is CASTLDGYGYTF.

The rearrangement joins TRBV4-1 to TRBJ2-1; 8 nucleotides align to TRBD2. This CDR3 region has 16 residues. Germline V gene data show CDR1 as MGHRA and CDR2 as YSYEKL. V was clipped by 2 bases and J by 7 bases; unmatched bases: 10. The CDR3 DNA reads TGCGCCAGCAGCCAAACGGGGACTAGTGGGTTGAATGAGCAGTTCTTC. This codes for CASSQTGTSGLNEQFF.

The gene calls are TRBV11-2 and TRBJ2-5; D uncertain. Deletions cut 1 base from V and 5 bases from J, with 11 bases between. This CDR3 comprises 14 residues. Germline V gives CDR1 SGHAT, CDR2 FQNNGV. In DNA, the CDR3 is TGTGCCAGCAGCTTAGTTCCCGGTTCCGAGACCCAGTACTTC. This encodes CASSLVPGSETQYF.

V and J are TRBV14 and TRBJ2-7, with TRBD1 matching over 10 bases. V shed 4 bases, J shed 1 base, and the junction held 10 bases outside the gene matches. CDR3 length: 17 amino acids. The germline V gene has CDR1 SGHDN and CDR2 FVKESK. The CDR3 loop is CASSPYLAGQGSYEQYF. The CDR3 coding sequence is TGTGCCAGCAGCCCCTACCTGGCGGGACAGGGGTCCTACGAGCAGTACTTC.

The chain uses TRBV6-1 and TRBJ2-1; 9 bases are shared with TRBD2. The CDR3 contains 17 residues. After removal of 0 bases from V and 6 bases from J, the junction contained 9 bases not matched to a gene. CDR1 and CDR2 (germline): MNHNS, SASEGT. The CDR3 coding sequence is TGTGCCAGCAGTGAAGCCACGGCGGGGGGGCCGTTCAATGAGCAGTTCTTC. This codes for CASSEATAGGPFNEQFF.

The CDR3 region is CASSGQGGAGSQPQHF. DNA for the CDR3: TGTGCCAGCAGTGGACAAGGGGGTGCGGGGTCTCAGCCCCAGCATTTT. The genes are TRBV6-1 and TRBJ1-5; a possible D gene is TRBD1 (6 bases). Between the trimmed V and J ends, which lost 4 bases and 6 bases, there was a span of 19 bases. Looked up from germline, CDR1 is MNHNS and CDR2 is SASEGT. This CDR3 comprises 16 residues.

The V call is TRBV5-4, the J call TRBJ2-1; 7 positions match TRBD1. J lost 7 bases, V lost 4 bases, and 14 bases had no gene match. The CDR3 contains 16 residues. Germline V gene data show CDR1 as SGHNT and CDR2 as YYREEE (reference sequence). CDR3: CASSALQGLPSNEQFF. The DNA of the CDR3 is TGTGCCAGCAGCGCCCTACAGGGGCTTCCGTCGAATGAGCAGTTCTTC.

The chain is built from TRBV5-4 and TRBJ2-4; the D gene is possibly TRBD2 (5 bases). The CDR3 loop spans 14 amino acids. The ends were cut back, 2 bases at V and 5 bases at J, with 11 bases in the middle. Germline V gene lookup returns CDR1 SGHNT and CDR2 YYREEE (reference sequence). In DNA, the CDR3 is TGTGCCAGCAGCTTTGCGGTTAGCGAAAACATTCAGTACTTC. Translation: CASSFAVSENIQYF.

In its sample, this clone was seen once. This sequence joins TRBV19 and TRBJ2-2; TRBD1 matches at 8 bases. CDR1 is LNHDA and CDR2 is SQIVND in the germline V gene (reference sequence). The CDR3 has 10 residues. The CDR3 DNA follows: TGTGGGACAGGGTCCGGGGAGCTGTTTTTT. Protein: CGTGSGELFF.

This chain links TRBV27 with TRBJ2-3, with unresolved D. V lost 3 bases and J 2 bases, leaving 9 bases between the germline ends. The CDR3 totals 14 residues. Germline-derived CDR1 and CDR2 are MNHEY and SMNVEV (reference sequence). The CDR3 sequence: CASSFYSSTDTQYF. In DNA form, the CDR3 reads TGTGCCAGCAGTTTCTACTCTTCCACAGATACGCAGTATTTT.

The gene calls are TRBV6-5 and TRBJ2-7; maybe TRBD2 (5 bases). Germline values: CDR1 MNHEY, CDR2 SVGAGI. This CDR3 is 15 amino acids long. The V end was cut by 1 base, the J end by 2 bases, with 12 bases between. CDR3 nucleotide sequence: TGTGCCAGCAGTTACTATGGACGGAGGACCTACGAGCAGTACTTC. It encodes CASSYYGRRTYEQYF.

Here the CDR3 reads CASSLDGLAYEQYF. CDR3 bases: TGTGCCAGCAGCTTGGATGGCTTAGCCTACGAGCAGTACTTC. The chain carries TRBV7-9 and TRBJ2-7; D remains ambiguous. Trimming took off 3 bases at V and 2 bases at J, with 11 bases between the two ends. The CDR3 spans 14 residues. Germline values: CDR1 SEHNR, CDR2 FQNEAQ (reference sequence).

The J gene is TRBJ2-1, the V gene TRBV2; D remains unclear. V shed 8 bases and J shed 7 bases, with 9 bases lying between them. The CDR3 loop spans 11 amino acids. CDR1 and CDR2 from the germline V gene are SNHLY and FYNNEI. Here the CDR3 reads CASCFVNEQFF. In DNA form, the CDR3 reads TGTGCCAGCTGCTTCGTAAATGAGCAGTTCTTC. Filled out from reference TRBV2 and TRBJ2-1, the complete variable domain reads EPEVTQTPSHQVTQMGQEVILRCVPISNHLYFYWYRQILGQKVEFLVSFYNNEISEKSEIFDDQFSVERPDGSNFTLKIRSTKLEDSAMYFCASCFVNEQFFGPGTRLTVL.

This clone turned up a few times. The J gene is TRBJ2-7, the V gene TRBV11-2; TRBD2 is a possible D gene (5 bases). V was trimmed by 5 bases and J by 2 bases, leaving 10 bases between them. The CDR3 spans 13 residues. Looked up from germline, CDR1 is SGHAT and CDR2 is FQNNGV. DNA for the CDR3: TGTGCCAGCAGCGGACTGTGGACCTACGAGCAGTACTTC. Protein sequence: CASSGLWTYEQYF.

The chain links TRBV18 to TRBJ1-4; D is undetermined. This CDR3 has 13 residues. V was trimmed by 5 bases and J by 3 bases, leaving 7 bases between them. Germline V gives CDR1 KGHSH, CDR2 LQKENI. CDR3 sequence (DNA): TGTGCCAGCTCAAGCAATTCTAATGAAAAACTGTTTTTT. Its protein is CASSSNSNEKLFF. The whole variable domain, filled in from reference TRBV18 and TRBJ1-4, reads NAGVMQNPRHLVRRRGQEARLRCSPMKGHSHVYWYRQLPEEGLKFMVYLQKENIIDESGMPKERFSAEFPKEGPSILRIQQVVRGDSAAYFCASSSNSNEKLFFGSGTQLSVL.

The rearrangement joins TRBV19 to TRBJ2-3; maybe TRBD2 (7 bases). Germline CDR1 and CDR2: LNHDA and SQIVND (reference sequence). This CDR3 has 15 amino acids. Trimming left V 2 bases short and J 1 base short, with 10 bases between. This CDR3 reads CASSIRGGRTDTQYF. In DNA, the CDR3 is TGTGCCAGTAGTATACGCGGGGGCCGCACAGATACGCAGTATTTT.

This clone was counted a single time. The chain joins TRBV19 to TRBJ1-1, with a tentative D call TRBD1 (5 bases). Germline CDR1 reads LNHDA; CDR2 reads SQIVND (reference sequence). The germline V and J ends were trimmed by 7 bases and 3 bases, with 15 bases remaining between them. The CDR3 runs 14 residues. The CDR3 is CASTLRDGYTEAFF. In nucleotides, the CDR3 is TGTGCCAGTACACTCCGGGACGGCTACACTGAAGCTTTCTTT. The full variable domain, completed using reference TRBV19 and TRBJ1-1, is DGGITQSPKYLFRKEGQNVTLSCEQNLNHDAMYWYRQDPGQGLRLIYYSQIVNDFQKGDIAEGYSVSREKKESFPLTVTSAQKNPTAFYLCASTLRDGYTEAFFGQGTRLTVV.

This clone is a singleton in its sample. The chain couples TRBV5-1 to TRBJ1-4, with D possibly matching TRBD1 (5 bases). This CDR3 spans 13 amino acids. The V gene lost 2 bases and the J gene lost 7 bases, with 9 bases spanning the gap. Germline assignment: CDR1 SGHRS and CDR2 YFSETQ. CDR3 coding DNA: TGCGCCAGCAGCTTTGAAGGGACTGAAAAACTGTTTTTT. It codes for CASSFEGTEKLFF.

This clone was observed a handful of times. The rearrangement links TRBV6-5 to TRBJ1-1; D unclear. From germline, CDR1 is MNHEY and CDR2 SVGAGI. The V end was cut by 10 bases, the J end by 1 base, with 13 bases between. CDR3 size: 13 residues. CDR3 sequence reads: CATKKWGNTEAFF. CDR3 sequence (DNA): TGTGCCACGAAGAAGTGGGGGAACACTGAAGCTTTCTTT.

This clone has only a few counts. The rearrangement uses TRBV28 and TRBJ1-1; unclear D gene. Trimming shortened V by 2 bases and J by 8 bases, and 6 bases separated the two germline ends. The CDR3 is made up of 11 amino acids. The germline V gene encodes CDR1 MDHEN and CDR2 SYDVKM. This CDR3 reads CASSLREEAFF. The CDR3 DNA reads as TGTGCCAGCAGTTTAAGGGAGGAAGCTTTCTTT.

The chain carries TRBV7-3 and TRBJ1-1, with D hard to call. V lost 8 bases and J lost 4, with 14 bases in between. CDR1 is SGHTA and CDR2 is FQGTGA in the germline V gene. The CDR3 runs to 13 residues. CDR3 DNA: TGTGCCAGCGGGGATAGGGTCGGCACTGAAGCTTTCTTT. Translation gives CASGDRVGTEAFF.

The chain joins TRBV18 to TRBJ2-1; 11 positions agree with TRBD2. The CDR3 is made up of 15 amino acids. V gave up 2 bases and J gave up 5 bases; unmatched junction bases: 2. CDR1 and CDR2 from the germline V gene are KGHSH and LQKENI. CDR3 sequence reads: CASSPTSGRNNEQFF. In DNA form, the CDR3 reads TGTGCCAGCTCACCAACTAGCGGGAGAAACAATGAGCAGTTCTTC.

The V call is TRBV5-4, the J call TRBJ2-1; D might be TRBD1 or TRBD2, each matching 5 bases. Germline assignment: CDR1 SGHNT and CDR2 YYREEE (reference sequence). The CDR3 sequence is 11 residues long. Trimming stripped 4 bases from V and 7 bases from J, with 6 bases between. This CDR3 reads CASSGGNEQFF. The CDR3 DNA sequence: TGTGCCAGCAGCGGGGGTAATGAGCAGTTCTTC.

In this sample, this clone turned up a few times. CDR3 coding DNA: TGCAGCGTTGGCACGGGACACCTGAACACTGAAGCTTTCTTT. Amino acid sequence: CSVGTGHLNTEAFF. V usage is TRBV29-1 and J usage is TRBJ1-1; D is possibly TRBD1 (6 bases). Trimming removed 4 bases from V and 0 bases from J, with 12 bases in between. CDR1 is SQVTM and CDR2 is ANQGSEA in the germline V gene. This CDR3 comprises 14 residues. Full variable domain (missing parts from reference TRBV29-1 and TRBJ1-1): SAVISQKPSRDICQRGTSLTIQCQVDSQVTMMFWYRQQPGQSLTLIATANQGSEATYESGFVIDKFPISRPNLTFSTLTVSNMSPEDSSIYLCSVGTGHLNTEAFFGQGTRLTVV.